Following are 6 T cell receptor beta chains from one sample sequenced in a study of shared clonotypes between healthy human individuals. TCRdb keeps only in-frame clones here, not all; method: immunoSEQ multiplex PCR. The sample includes a few million clones, just over 90% of them seen just once. The sequencing input was naive CD4+ T cells from PBMCs. Subset indicated: CD45RA+ positively selected. These TCRs come from a man aged 18 to 29 in good health. Some clones in this sample may be carry-over from other donors' samples.

The chain links TRBV7-2 to TRBJ2-2, with 9 positions matching TRBD1. Germline CDR1 reads SGHTA; CDR2 reads FQGNSA. J lost 5 bases, V lost 5 bases, and 9 bases had no gene match. This CDR3 comprises 16 residues. The CDR3 DNA follows: TGTGCCAGCAGCCCGCTTGGGACAGGGACGACCGGGGAGCTGTTTTTT. Protein: CASSPLGTGTTGELFF.

This chain joins TRBV19 and TRBJ2-3; unclear D gene. CDR1 LNHDA and CDR2 SQIVND come from the germline V gene (reference sequence). The germline V and J ends were trimmed by 7 bases and 0 bases, with 11 bases remaining between them. The CDR3 has 14 residues. The CDR3 sequence: CASNYPGSTDTQYF. The CDR3 DNA sequence: TGTGCCAGTAACTATCCCGGGAGCACAGATACGCAGTATTTT.

DNA of the CDR3: TGTGCCAGCAGCTACCCTACGGGCGAAAAACTGTTTTTT. It yields the protein CASSYPTGEKLFF. This rearrangement joins TRBV7-2 to TRBJ1-4; D uncertain. Germline CDR1 is SGHTA and CDR2 is FQGNSA. V lost 4 bases and J 8 bases, leaving 11 bases between the germline ends. There are 13 residues in the CDR3.

This clone showed up just once. V and J are TRBV18 and TRBJ2-1; 11 bases align to TRBD2. CDR1 and CDR2 from the germline V gene are KGHSH and LQKENI. There are 17 residues in the CDR3. V dropped 4 bases and J dropped 6; count of bases not matched to a gene: 11. Here the CDR3 DNA reads TGTGCCAGCTCACTTTCACGGACTAGCGGGTGGATCAATGAGCAGTTCTTC. Encoded protein: CASSLSRTSGWINEQFF.

The chain carries TRBV2 and TRBJ2-3; D not resolved. Germline V lookup: CDR1 SNHLY, CDR2 FYNNEI. Trimming left V 7 bases short and J 0 bases short, with 8 bases between. The CDR3 runs 13 residues. The CDR3: CASTQASTDTQYF. CDR3 sequence (DNA): TGTGCCAGCACCCAGGCGAGCACAGATACGCAGTATTTT.

As concerns this clone: The same CDR3 can be traced to other DNA sequences in this sample. This sequence joins TRBV7-2 and TRBJ1-5, with TRBD1 identical over 9 bases. The CDR3 sequence is 15 residues long. V trimming: 5 bases; J trimming: 2 bases; junction bases outside the gene matches: 4. CDR1 is SGHTA, CDR2 FQGNSA, per germline. CDR3 residues: CASSADRGGNQPQHF. CDR3 DNA sequence: TGTGCCAGCAGCGCGGACAGGGGTGGCAATCAGCCCCAGCATTTT.